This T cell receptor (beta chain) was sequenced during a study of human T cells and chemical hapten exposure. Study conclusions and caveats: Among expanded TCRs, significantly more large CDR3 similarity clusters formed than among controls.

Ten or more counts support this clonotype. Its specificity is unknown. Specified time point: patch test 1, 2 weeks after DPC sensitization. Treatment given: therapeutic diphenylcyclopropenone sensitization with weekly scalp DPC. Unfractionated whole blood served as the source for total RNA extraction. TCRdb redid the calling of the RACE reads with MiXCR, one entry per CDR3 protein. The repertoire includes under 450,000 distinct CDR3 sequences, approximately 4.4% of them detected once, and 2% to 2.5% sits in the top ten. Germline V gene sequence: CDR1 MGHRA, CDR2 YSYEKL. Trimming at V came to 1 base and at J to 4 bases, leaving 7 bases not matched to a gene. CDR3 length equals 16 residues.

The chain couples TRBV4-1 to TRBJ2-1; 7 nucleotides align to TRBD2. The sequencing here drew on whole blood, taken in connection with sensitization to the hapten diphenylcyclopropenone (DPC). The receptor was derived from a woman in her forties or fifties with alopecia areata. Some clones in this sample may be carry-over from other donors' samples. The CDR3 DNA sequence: TGCGCCAGCAGCCAAGTCGCGGGGGACTGGTACAATGAGCAGTTCTTC. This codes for CASSQVAGDWYNEQFF.